The clone carrying this T cell receptor (beta chain) was counted a few times. These data come from a study of T-cell reconstitution after alpha-beta-depleted transplantation in children. V was pared by 1 base and J by 10 bases, with 5 bases between. The CDR3 runs 12 residues. In germline, CDR1 is SGHTA, CDR2 FQGNSA. The TCRbeta library was prepared with unique molecular identifiers. TCRdb recomputed calls from the PCR reads with MiXCR, one row per CDR3 protein. The sample lists 200,000 to 250,000 distinct CDR3 sequences, about 26% seen once, with around 2.5% in the top ten. The material was PBMCs, obtained before TCRalphabeta/CD19-depleted stem cell transplant. The receptor's source is a girl between 2 and 10 years old with Fanconi anemia, due to receive a stem cell transplant. The chain uses TRBV7-2 and TRBJ2-6; TRBD2 is a possible D gene (5 bases). In DNA, the CDR3 is TGTGCCAGCAGCTTAGGAGGGAACGTCCTGACTTTC. This encodes CASSLGGNVLTF.